These T cell receptor beta chains were read from a single sample in a study of T cells after yellow fever vaccination. MiXCR, applied by TCRdb to the 5' RACE reads, yields one record per CDR3 protein. The sample consists of about 200,000 distinct CDR3 sequences, less than 3.5% of them appearing once. This specimen was CD4+ T cells sorted from PBMCs, taken 10 days after the yellow fever booster vaccination. The source is a man aged 18 to 29 who received the YFV17D yellow fever vaccine. Each CDR3 is given with its conserved first and last residue. Each record gives: clone size, V gene, J gene, D gene, CDR3 DNA, CDR3 protein. D genes are given only for firm matches. Part of the rows lack a size; the others show once, few, many or a class for expanded clones.

.,TRBV6-2/TRBV6-3,TRBJ1-2,TRBD1,TGTGCCAGCAGTTCCCGGGACAGAGGACACACCTTC,CASSSRDRGHTF
many,TRBV20-1,TRBJ1-2,TRBD1,TGCAGTGCTACATCCGGGACAGGATCCGGCTACACCTTC,CSATSGTGSGYTF
many,TRBV5-1,TRBJ2-1,TRBD2,TGCGCCAGCAGCTTGTCTAGCGGGGGGGCCGACGAGCAGTTCTTC,CASSLSSGGADEQFF
many,TRBV7-9,TRBJ1-2,.,TGTGCCAGCAGCCCAAAGAGGCCTAATAGATCCAACTATGGCTACACCTTC,CASSPKRPNRSNYGYTF
.,TRBV12-3/TRBV12-4,TRBJ2-5,TRBD1,TGTGCCAGCACTCAGGGGGCTCAAGAGACCCAGTACTTC,CASTQGAQETQYF
many,TRBV27,TRBJ1-2,TRBD1,TGTGCCAGCAGTCGATCTCGACAGGGGTTCAGGCCCGATTATGGCTACACCTTC,CASSRSRQGFRPDYGYTF
many,TRBV5-6,TRBJ2-1,.,TGTGCCAGCAGCTTCTTCGGCTACAATGAGCAGTTCTTC,CASSFFGYNEQFF
.,TRBV7-9,TRBJ1-2,TRBD1,TGTGCCAGCAGCTCACGAGGACAGGGAAGGTTTGACTATGGCTACACCTTC,CASSSRGQGRFDYGYTF
few,TRBV5-1,TRBJ2-5,TRBD1,TGCGCCAGCAGCCCCCCGACAGGGTTTGAGACCCAGTACTTC,CASSPPTGFETQYF
many,TRBV7-9,TRBJ1-3,.,TGTGCCAGCAGCTTCAGTGGAATGTTTAGCGACACCATATATTTT,CASSFSGMFSDTIYF
few,TRBV20-1,TRBJ1-3,.,TGCAGTGCTAGGAAGGGAGGAGGTGCGACAGGAAACACCATATATTTT,CSARKGGGATGNTIYF
many,TRBV7-2,TRBJ1-5,TRBD1,TGTGCCAGCAGCTTAAATGGACAGGGGGCCTTTCAGCCCCAGCATTTT,CASSLNGQGAFQPQHF
many,TRBV5-1,TRBJ2-5,.,TGCGCCAGCGAGGGACGGCCTGGTGAGACCCAGTACTTC,CASEGRPGETQYF
few,TRBV6-6,TRBJ1-5,.,TGTGCCAGCAGTTACAGGGGGAGGAGCAATCAGCCCCAGCATTTT,CASSYRGRSNQPQHF
many,TRBV15,TRBJ2-1,TRBD2,TGTGCCACCAGCAGAGATTGGACTAGCGGGAATGAGCAGTTCTTC,CATSRDWTSGNEQFF